This T cell receptor beta chain was recorded in a study of blood T cell repertoires in COVID-19. Profiling relied on immunoSEQ multiplex PCR, and the TCRdb table lists in-frame clones only, not all of them. The sample yields over 20,000 clones, approximately 80% seen once. This CDR3 region has 12 residues. Trimming shortened V by 6 bases and J by 4 bases, and 7 bases separated the two germline ends. Germline values: CDR1 MNHEY, CDR2 SVGAGI. Sequenced sample: peripheral blood. The sequence came from a man between 65 and 79 years old with acute or convalescent COVID-19. This rearrangement joins TRBV6-5 to TRBJ2-1; D uncertain. CDR3 in amino acids: CASSNRYNEQFF. DNA of the CDR3: TGTGCCAGCAGCAACAGATACAATGAGCAGTTCTTC.